A single sample gave rise to the 14 T cell receptor beta chains below, sequenced in a study of T cells in Graves' hyperthyroidism and ophthalmopathy. There were TCR beta CDR3 regions amplified from RNA transcripts. The study used the HTBI primer set for a first-round RT-PCR of the TCR CDR3. TCRdb passed the multiplex PCR reads through MiXCR, listing each CDR3 protein once. In the table there are around 260,000 distinct CDR3 sequences, 25% of which are singletons. The sequencing input was blood. These receptors came from a man aged 35-49 years with Graves' hyperthyroidism that later progressed to Graves' ophthalmopathy.

This clonotype was observed many times. Since no conserved phenylalanine or tryptophan closes the CDR3, a read error is the likely cause. No DNA is shown, since the ends of the CDR3 on it are uncertain; the CDR3 is the one TCRdb lists. The chain is built from TRBV6-2 or TRBV6-3 and TRBJ1-2; no DNA check was done on the table's D call, TRBD1. The CDR3 has 13 residues if both end residues are counted. CDR1 and CDR2 from the germline V gene are MNHEY and SVGEGT. The CDR3 region is CASSYSTGTGFFV.

This clonotype was observed at least ten times. The chain joins TRBV27 to TRBJ2-7; TRBD2 matches at 9 bases. Germline CDR1 MNHEY, CDR2 SMNVEV (reference sequence). This CDR3 comprises 16 residues. V lost 6 bases and J lost 0; bases outside the gene matches: 9. The CDR3 spells CASRNRLADPSYEQYF. CDR3 sequence (DNA): TGTGCCAGCAGGAACAGACTAGCGGACCCCTCCTACGAGCAGTACTTC.

There are many counts of this clonotype. V gene TRBV4-1 combines with J gene TRBJ2-6, with 12 bases that match TRBD1. Germline CDR1 is MGHRA and CDR2 is YSYEKL. The CDR3 runs to 18 residues. J was trimmed by 4 bases and V by 2 bases; bases with no gene match: 6. The CDR3 coding sequence is TGCGCCAGCAGCCAAATGGGACAGGGGGCGTCCGGGGCCAACGTCCTGACTTTC. Encoded protein: CASSQMGQGASGANVLTF.

The gene calls are TRBV6-1 and TRBJ2-5, with 7 bases matching TRBD2. CDR1 is MNHNS and CDR2 is SASEGT in the germline V gene. CDR3 length: 14 residues. With 3 bases clipped from V and 5 bases from J, the junction kept 6 bases outside the gene matches. CDR3: CASSELTSRETQYF. CDR3 DNA: TGTGCCAGCAGTGAGTTGACTAGCCGTGAGACCCAGTACTTC.

The chain is built from TRBV10-3 and TRBJ2-7, with D possibly matching TRBD2 (7 bases). The germline V and J ends were trimmed by 6 bases and 5 bases, with 14 bases remaining between them. This CDR3 region has 13 residues. The germline gives CDR1 ENHRY, CDR2 SYGVKD. The CDR3 region has the DNA TGTGCCATCAGAACGGGGGGCCATGACGAGCAGTACTTC. This encodes CAIRTGGHDEQYF.

This clonotype has at least ten counts. The V call is TRBV19, the J call TRBJ2-7; 9 bases are a match to TRBD2. CDR1 and CDR2 (germline): LNHDA, SQIVND (reference sequence). The V gene end was trimmed by 6 bases and the J gene end by 4 bases; junction bases not matched to a gene: 7. CDR3 length: 14 amino acids. The CDR3 nucleotides read TGTGCCAGTAGCCTCGCCAGCGGGAGGTACGAGCAGTACTTC. It encodes CASSLASGRYEQYF.

The rearrangement uses TRBV6-1 and TRBJ1-3, with D maybe TRBD1 (5 bases). Trimming left V 4 bases short and J 4 bases short, with 11 bases between. The CDR3 spans 14 residues. From germline, CDR1 is MNHNS and CDR2 SASEGT. The DNA for the CDR3 is TGTGCCAGCAGTGGGCCGGGACGCGGAAACACCATATATTTT. This codes for CASSGPGRGNTIYF.

This clonotype was seen many times. The rearrangement uses TRBV11-2 and TRBJ2-5; D remains ambiguous. Germline values: CDR1 SGHAT, CDR2 FQNNGV. V was clipped by 1 base and J by 9 bases, with 18 bases between them. This CDR3 is 15 amino acids long. CDR3 sequence reads: CASSLGSTYKWAQYF. As DNA, the CDR3 is TGTGCCAGCAGCTTAGGCAGTACCTATAAATGGGCCCAGTACTTC.

The table lists this clonotype with many counts. The rearrangement uses TRBV2 and TRBJ2-7; the match to TRBD1 covers 8 bases. Germline V CDR1 and CDR2: SNHLY, FYNNEI. This CDR3 has 13 residues. J gave up 7 bases and V 3 bases, and 5 bases lay outside the gene matches. The CDR3 bases are TGTGCCAGCAGTGAGCAGGGGGCGCGGGAGCAGTACTTC. Amino acids: CASSEQGAREQYF.

This clonotype came up many times. The rearrangement links TRBV12-3 or TRBV12-4 to TRBJ2-7; 9 bases fit TRBD1. The CDR3 length is 14 residues. The ends lost 3 bases at V and 1 base at J; junction bases unmatched: 1. Here the CDR3 reads CASSFGTGSYEQYF. As DNA, the CDR3 is TGTGCCAGCAGTTTTGGGACAGGGTCCTACGAGCAGTACTTC.

This chain connects TRBV29-1 to TRBJ2-2; D is ambiguous. Germline V gene lookup returns CDR1 SQVTM and CDR2 ANQGSEA. The CDR3 is 13 residues long. V dropped 0 bases and J dropped 5 bases, with 7 bases sitting between them. CDR3 bases: TGCAGCGTTGAAGATGGGCCGACCGGGGAGCTGTTTTTT. Translating it yields CSVEDGPTGELFF.

This clonotype was seen only a few times. The rearrangement links TRBV20-1 to TRBJ1-1; a possible D gene is TRBD1 (6 bases). The CDR3 consists of 13 residues. Germline V gives CDR1 DFQATT, CDR2 SNEGSKA (reference sequence). With 3 bases removed from V and 1 base from J, the gap between germline ends came to 9 bases. The DNA of the CDR3 is TGCAGTGCTAGCGACAGGAGGAACACTGAAGCTTTCTTT. This sequence encodes CSASDRRNTEAFF.

This clonotype was seen many times. This chain joins TRBV5-1 and TRBJ2-7; the D gene is possibly TRBD1 (7 bases). CDR3 length: 18 residues. Trimming stripped 1 base from V and 0 bases from J, with 20 bases between. Germline loops: CDR1 SGHRS, CDR2 YFSETQ. CDR3 protein: CASSLMWEVGQDSYEQYF. As DNA, the CDR3 is TGCGCCAGCAGCTTGATGTGGGAGGTAGGACAGGACTCCTACGAGCAGTACTTC.

This clonotype appeared many times. V and J are TRBV19 and TRBJ2-7; D ambiguous. The length of the CDR3 is 14 residues. V was clipped by 3 bases and J by 6 bases, with 15 bases between them. In germline, CDR1 is LNHDA, CDR2 SQIVND (reference sequence). Here the CDR3 reads CASSMSQESSEQYF. CDR3 sequence (DNA): TGTGCCAGTAGTATGTCTCAGGAATCGTCCGAGCAGTACTTC.